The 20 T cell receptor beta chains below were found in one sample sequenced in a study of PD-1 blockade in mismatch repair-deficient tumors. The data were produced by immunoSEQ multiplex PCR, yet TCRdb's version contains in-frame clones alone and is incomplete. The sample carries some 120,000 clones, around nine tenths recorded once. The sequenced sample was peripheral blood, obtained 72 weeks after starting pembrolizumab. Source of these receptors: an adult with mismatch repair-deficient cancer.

Written as DNA, the CDR3 is TGCGCCAGCAAGAGACAGACGGGGGAGACCCAGTACTTC. This gives the protein CASKRQTGETQYF. This rearrangement joins TRBV10-2 to TRBJ2-5; the D gene could be TRBD1 or TRBD2 (5 bases each). The CDR3 runs to 13 residues. With 7 bases removed from V and 5 bases from J, the gap between germline ends came to 14 bases. Germline lookup yields CDR1 WSHSY and CDR2 SAAADI.

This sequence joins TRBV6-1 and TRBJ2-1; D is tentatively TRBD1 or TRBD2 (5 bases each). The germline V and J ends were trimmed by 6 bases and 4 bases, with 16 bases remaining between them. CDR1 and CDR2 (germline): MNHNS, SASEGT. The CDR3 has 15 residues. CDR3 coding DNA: TGTGCCAGCAGGCTGGGACCCAGCGTTTACAATGAGCAGTTCTTC. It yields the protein CASRLGPSVYNEQFF.

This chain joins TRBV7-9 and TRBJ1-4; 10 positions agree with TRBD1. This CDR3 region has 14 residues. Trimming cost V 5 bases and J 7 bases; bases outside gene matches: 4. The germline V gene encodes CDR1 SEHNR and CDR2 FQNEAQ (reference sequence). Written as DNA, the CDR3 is TGTGCCAGCAGCCCTGGACAGGGGGGTGAAAAACTGTTTTTT. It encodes CASSPGQGGEKLFF.

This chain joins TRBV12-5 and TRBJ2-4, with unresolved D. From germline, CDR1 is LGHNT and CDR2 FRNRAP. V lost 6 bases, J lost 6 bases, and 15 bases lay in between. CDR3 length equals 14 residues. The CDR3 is CASGSSGLGNIQYF. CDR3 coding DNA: TGTGCTAGTGGATCGTCGGGTTTGGGAAACATTCAGTACTTC.

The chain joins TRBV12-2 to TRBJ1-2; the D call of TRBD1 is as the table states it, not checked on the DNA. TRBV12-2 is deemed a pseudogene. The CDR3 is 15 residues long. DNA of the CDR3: TGTGCAAGTCGTTGTCCAGGGATCAGATGCTATGGCTACACCTTC. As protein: CASRCPGIRCYGYTF.

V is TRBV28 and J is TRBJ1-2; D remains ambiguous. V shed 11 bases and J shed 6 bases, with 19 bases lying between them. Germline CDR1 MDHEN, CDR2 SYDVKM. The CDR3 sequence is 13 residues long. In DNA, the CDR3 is TGTGCCTCGACCATCCGGGGAGAGGATGGCTACACCTTC. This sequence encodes CASTIRGEDGYTF.

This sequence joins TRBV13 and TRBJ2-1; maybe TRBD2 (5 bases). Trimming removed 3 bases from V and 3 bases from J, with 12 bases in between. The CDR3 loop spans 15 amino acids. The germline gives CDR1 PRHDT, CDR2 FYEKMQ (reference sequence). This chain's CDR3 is CASSFIAGDYNEQFF. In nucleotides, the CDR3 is TGTGCCAGCAGCTTTATCGCGGGCGACTACAATGAGCAGTTCTTC.

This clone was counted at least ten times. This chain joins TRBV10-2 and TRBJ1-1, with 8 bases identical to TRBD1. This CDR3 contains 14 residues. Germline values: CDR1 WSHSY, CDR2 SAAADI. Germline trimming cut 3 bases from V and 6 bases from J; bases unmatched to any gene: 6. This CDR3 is CASSDPGGEPEAFF. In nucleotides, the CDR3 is TGCGCCAGCAGTGACCCAGGGGGCGAACCTGAAGCTTTCTTT.

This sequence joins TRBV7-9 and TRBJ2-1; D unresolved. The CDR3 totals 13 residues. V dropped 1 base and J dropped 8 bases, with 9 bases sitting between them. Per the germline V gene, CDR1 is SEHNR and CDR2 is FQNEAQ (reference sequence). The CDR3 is CASSLVPGHEQFF. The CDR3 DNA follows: TGTGCCAGCAGCTTAGTTCCAGGCCATGAGCAGTTCTTC.

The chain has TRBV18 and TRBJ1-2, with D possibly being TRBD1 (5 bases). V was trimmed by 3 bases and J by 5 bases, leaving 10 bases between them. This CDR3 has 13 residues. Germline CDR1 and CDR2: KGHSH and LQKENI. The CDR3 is CASSPGGTYGYTF. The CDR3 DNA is TGTGCCAGCTCACCGGGTGGGACGTATGGCTACACCTTC.

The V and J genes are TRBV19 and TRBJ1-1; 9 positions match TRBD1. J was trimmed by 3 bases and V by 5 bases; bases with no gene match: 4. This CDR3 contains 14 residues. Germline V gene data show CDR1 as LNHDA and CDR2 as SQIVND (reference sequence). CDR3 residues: CASSLQGADTEAFF. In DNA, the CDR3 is TGTGCCAGTAGTCTACAGGGGGCGGACACTGAAGCTTTCTTT.

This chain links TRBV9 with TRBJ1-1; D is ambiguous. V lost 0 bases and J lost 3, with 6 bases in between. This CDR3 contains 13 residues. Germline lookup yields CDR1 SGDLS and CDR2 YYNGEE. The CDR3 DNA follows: TGTGCCAGCAGCGTAGGGCGGGACACTGAAGCTTTCTTT. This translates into CASSVGRDTEAFF.

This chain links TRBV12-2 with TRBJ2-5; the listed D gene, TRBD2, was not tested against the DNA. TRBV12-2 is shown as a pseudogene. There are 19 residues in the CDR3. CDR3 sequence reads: CASRPHRTSGRARGGTQYF. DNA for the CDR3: TGTGCAAGTCGCCCCCACCGGACTAGCGGGAGGGCCAGGGGAGGGACCCAGTACTTC.

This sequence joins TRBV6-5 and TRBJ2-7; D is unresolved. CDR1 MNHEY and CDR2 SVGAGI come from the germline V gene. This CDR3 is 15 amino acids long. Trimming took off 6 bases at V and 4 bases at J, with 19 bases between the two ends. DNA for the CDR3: TGTGCCAGCAGCTTGATGGGTCCCCGTGGGTACGAGCAGTACTTC. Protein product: CASSLMGPRGYEQYF.

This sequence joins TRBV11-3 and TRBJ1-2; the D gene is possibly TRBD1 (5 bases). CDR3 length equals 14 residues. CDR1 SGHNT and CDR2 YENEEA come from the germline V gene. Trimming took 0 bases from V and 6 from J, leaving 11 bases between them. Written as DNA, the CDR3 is TGTGCCAGCAGCTTAGATCAGTGGGGGAATGGCTACACCTTC. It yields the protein CASSLDQWGNGYTF.

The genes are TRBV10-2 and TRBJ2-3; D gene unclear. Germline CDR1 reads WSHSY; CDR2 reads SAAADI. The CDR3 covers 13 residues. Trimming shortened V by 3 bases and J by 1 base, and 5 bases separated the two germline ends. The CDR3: CASSDGRTDTQYF. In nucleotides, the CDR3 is TGCGCCAGCAGTGATGGCCGCACAGATACGCAGTATTTT.

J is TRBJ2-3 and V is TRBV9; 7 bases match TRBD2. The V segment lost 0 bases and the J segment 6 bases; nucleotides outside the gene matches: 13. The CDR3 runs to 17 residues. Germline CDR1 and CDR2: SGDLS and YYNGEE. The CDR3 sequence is CASSVAGEGGSKDTQYF. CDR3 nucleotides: TGTGCCAGCAGCGTAGCCGGGGAGGGCGGGAGTAAGGATACGCAGTATTTT.

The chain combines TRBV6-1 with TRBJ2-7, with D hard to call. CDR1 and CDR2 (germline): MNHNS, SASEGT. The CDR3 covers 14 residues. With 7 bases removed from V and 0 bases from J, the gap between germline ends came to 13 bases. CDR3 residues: CASIPGPASYEQYF. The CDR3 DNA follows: TGTGCCAGCATCCCCGGGCCGGCCTCCTACGAGCAGTACTTC.

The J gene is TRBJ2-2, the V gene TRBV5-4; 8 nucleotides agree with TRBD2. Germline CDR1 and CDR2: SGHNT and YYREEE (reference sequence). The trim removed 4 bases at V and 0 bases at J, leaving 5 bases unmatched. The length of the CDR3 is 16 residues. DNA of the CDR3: TGTGCCAGCAGCCCCCCGGGACTAGCGAACACCGGGGAGCTGTTTTTT. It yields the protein CASSPPGLANTGELFF.

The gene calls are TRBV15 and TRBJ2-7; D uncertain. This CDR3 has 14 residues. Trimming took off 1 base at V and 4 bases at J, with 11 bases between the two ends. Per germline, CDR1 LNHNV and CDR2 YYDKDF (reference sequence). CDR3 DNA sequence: TGTGCCACCAGCAGAGCTACCGCCCAATACGAGCAGTACTTC. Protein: CATSRATAQYEQYF.